This T cell receptor beta chain was identified during a study of blood T cell repertoires in COVID-19. For the study at large: Sites in the United States, Italy and Spain provided acute and convalescent COVID-19 samples. T cells, B-cell-depleted T cells, or PBMCs provided the cDNA or gDNA that served as material.

Trimming removed 4 bases from V and 2 bases from J, with 9 bases in between. The CDR3 contains 13 residues. As handled by the study authors: Amplification of reference gene primers was used by the study to estimate nucleated cell counts. Data came from immunoSEQ multiplex PCR; TCRdb stores just in-frame clones and leaves some out. The V and J calls and clone size come from that table; D and trimming were worked out from the DNA. The table has nearly 100,000 clones, approximately 86% seen once. The clonotype was recovered from a man older than 75 with acute or convalescent COVID-19. Specimen: peripheral blood. V gene TRBV12-3 or TRBV12-4 combines with J gene TRBJ2-7; D perhaps matches TRBD1 (5 bases). Here the CDR3 DNA reads TGTGCCAGCAGTTCAGGGAACCCCTACGAGCAGTACTTC. Encoded protein: CASSSGNPYEQYF.